This section outlines one TCR beta chain sequence together with its context. The clone's antigen remains unknown. No qualities accompany the bases; no much larger clone lies one base away. Using the deep immunoSEQ assay, multiplex PCR amplified TCR CDR3 regions from genomic DNA. Extracted genomic DNA from each cell subset was spread evenly across all wells of several immunoSEQ 96-well plates, with each plate serving as a replicate. Each replicate PCR for sorted subsets received 200 ng genomic DNA, equal to about 29,000 T cell genomes. The purified libraries were quantified using a Qubit 3.0 fluorometer, sized with a Bioanalyzer 2100, and then quantified again using the KAPA Library Quantification kit. Every immunoSEQ 96-well plate was sequenced on a separate single-read 150-cycle Illumina NextSeq 550 flow cell. The study's processing was this. The immunoSEQ output contained only junctional sequences without quality scores, so filtering could not match that applied to full-length reads. To assign V/J genes and CDR3, sequences were annotated against IMGT germline references using PyIR, a Python wrapper for IgBLAST v1.9. Reads were filtered out if the reads had weak V/J assignments (E-value above 1e-6), no CDR3, stop codons, out-of-frame junctions, or ambiguous translated residues. V3J clonotypes were defined as sequences sharing the same inferred V gene, J gene, and CDR3 amino acid sequence. Percentage overlap between repertoires was calculated by dividing the number of shared unique clonotypes by the size of the smaller repertoire. RTK rarefaction, the Chao1 estimator, and Recon v2.1 estimates of unobserved clonotypes were used to assess repertoire richness. Generation probabilities for all TCRbeta clonotypes obtained by the gDNA method from several donors were computed using OLGA. TCRdb holds this immuneACCESS table with in-frame rearrangements only. Some clones are missing; in checked studies, unresolved V genes explain under half, and the rest has no known cause. V, J and clone size reflect that table, while D and trimming were determined from the DNA. Within this sample are 150,000 to 200,000 clones, with approximately 92% of them counted one time only. 0.067% of the sample rests with the top ten.

The data stem from a study of shared clonotypes between healthy human individuals (dated by TCRdb to about 2020). Turning to the overall study: A couple of women and a few men aged 18 to 49 years were included in the cohort. For each donor, CD4 naive and CD4 memory were each run on three plates, CD8 naive on two plates, and CD8 memory on one plate. To estimate repertoire size and how much clonotypes are shared between individuals, the study performed deep sequencing of blood TCR repertoires from a few healthy adults. Different laboratories and diverse techniques were used to prepare libraries and sequence TCR repertoires, to increase sequencing depth and limit assay-specific biases. Between about 0.8 and 9 billion PBMCs per donor were obtained by leukapheresis. Findings and caveats that apply to the study as a whole: The small number of donors limited the genetic and exposure-history diversity represented. Clonotypes shared by all four sorted-subset donors showed higher generation probabilities than non-shared clonotypes. Incomplete sequencing was indicated by rarefaction of sorted-subset datasets, despite the large sequencing depth. Sampling was restricted to blood, and TCR repertoires in tissues likely differ from the TCR repertoires found in blood. Naive subsets generally had larger estimated clonotype richness than memory subsets did. Based on pairwise subsampling, the degree of clonotype sharing among donors was expected to be affected by sequencing depth. Sharing across several donors was observed for around 5% of naive CD4, 3.5% of naive CD8, 2% to 2.5% of memory CD4, and over 0.3% of memory CD8 clonotypes.

Donors were healthy HIV-negative adults with no recently reported acute infections or vaccinations. Every donor was a Caucasian adult residing in Nashville, Tennessee, USA. CD4+ T cells were enriched by magnetic negative selection; naive cells were then positively selected on CD45RA, and the negative fraction formed the memory subset. Blood was obtained by leukapheresis, after which PBMCs were separated by Ficoll-Histopaque density gradient centrifugation and cryopreserved in liquid nitrogen vapor phase. Analytical flow cytometry was used to check the purity and quantity of each magnetically sorted T cell population. From each sorted fraction, genomic DNA was isolated and quantified by UV absorbance on a Nanodrop 2000c. The material sequenced was naive CD4+ T cells sorted from blood. Explained via the paper, the cell subset or site label denotes: CD45RA+ positively selected. This receptor was obtained from a woman in her twenties or thirties in good health.

The CDR3 amino acid sequence is: CASSLRGIFYEQYF. In nucleotide form, the sequence is TGTGCCAGCAGTTTACGGGGGATATTCTACGAGCAGTACTTC. The chain is assembled from TRBV28 and TRBJ2-7; a weak D assignment points to TRBD2 (6 bases agree). Its CDR3 holds 14 amino acids, cysteine through phenylalanine. Only CDR3 DNA is held: 42 bases, read in frame from base 1. Trimming costs V 2 bases and J 3 bases, and their ends lie 11 bases apart. According to the germline V gene, CDR1 reads MDHEN and CDR2 reads SYDVKM.